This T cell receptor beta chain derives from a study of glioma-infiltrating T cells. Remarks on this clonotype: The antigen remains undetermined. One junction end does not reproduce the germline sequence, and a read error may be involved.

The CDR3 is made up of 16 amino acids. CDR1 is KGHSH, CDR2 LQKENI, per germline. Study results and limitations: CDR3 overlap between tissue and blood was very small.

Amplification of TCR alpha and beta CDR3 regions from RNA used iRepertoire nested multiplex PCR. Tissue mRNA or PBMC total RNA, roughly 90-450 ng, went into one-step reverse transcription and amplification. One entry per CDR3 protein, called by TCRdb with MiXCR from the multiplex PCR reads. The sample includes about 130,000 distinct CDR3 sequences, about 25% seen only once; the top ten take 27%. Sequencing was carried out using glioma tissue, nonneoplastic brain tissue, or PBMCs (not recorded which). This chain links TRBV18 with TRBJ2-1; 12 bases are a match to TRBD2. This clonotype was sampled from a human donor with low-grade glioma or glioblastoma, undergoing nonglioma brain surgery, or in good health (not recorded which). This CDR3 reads CASSPGLAGSSNEQFF. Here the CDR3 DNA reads TGTGCCAGCTCACCCGGACTAGCGGGGTCCTCCAATGAGCAGTTCTTC.